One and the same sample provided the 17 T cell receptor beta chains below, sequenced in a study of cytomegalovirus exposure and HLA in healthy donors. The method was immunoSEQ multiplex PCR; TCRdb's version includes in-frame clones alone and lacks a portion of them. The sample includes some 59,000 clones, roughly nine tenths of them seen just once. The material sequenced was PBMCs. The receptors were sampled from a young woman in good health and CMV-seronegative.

The CDR3 bases are TGTGCCAGCAGCTTTTGGGGGGGCGCGTATATCCACAATGAGCAGTTCTTC. Encoded protein: CASSFWGGAYIHNEQFF. This chain joins TRBV7-6 and TRBJ2-1; D might be TRBD2 (7 bases). The CDR3 spans 17 residues. Between the trimmed V and J ends, which lost 3 bases and 5 bases, there was a span of 20 bases. Germline loops: CDR1 SGHVS, CDR2 FNYEAQ.

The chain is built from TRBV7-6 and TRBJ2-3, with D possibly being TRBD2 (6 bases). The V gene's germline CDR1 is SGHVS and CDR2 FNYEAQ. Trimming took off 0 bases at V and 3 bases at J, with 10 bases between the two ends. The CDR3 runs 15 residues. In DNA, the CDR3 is TGTGCCAGCAGCTTAGCCGTCGGGACTACAGATACGCAGTATTTT. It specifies CASSLAVGTTDTQYF.

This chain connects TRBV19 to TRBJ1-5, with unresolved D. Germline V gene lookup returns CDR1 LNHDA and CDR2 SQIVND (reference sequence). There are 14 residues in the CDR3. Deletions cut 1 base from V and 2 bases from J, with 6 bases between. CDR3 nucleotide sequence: TGTGCCAGTAGTATAGGAGCCGGCAATCAGCCCCAGCATTTT. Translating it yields CASSIGAGNQPQHF. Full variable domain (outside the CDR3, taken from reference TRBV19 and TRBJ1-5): DGGITQSPKYLFRKEGQNVTLSCEQNLNHDAMYWYRQDPGQGLRLIYYSQIVNDFQKGDIAEGYSVSREKKESFPLTVTSAQKNPTAFYLCASSIGAGNQPQHFGDGTRLSIL.

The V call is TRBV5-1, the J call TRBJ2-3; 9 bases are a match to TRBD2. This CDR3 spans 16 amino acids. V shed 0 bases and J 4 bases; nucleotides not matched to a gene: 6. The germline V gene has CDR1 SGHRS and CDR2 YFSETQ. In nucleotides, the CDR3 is TGCGCCAGCAGCTTGGGGGCGGGGGGGGATGCAGATACGCAGTATTTT. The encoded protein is CASSLGAGGDADTQYF.

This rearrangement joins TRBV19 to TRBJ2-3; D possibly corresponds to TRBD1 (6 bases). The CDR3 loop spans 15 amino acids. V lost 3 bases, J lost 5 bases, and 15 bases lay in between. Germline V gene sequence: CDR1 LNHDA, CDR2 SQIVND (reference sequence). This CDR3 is CASSMGRQEQDTQYF. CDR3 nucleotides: TGTGCCAGTAGTATGGGAAGACAGGAGCAAGATACGCAGTATTTT.

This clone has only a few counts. CDR3 loop: CASRLAGSSYEQYF. The CDR3 region has the DNA TGCGCCAGCCGACTAGCGGGGAGCTCCTACGAGCAGTACTTC. The chain has TRBV10-2 and TRBJ2-7; 11 bases are shared with TRBD2. This CDR3 contains 14 residues. The V segment lost 8 bases and the J segment 0 bases; nucleotides outside the gene matches: 3. Germline V gives CDR1 WSHSY, CDR2 SAAADI.

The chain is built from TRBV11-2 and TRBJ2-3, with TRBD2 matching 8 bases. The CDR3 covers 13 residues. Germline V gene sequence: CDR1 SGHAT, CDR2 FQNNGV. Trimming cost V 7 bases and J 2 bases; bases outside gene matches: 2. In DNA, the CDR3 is TGTGCCAGCAAGCGGGAGCCCACAGATACGCAGTATTTT. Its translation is CASKREPTDTQYF.

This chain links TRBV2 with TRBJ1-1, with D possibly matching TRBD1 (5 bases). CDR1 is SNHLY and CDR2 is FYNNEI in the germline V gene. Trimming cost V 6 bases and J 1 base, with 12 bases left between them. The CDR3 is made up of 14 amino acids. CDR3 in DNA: TGTGCCAGCAGAACCGGGACTGCGAACACTGAAGCTTTCTTT. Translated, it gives CASRTGTANTEAFF.

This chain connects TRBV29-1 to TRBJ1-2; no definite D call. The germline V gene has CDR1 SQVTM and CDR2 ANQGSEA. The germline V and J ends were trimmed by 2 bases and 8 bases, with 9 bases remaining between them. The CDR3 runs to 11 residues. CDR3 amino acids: CSVEFGIGYTF. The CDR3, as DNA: TGCAGCGTTGAATTTGGCATAGGCTACACCTTC.

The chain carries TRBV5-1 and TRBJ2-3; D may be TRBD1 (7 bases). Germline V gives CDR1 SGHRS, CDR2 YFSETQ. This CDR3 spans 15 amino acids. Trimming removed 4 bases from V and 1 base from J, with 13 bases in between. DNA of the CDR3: TGCGCCAGCAGCGGAGGGGGCAGACGCACAGATACGCAGTATTTT. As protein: CASSGGGRRTDTQYF.

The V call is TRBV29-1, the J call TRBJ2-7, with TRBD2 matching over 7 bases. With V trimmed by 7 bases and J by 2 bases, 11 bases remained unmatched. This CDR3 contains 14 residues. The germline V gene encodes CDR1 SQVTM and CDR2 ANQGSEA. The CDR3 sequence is CSAGGSSGPYEQYF. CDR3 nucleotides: TGCAGCGCCGGGGGGAGCAGCGGGCCCTACGAGCAGTACTTC.

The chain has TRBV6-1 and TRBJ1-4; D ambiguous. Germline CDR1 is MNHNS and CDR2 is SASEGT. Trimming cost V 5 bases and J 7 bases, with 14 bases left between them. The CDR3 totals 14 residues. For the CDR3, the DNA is TGTGCCAGCAGTACCCACGCCGCGGGTGAAAAACTGTTTTTT. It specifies CASSTHAAGEKLFF.

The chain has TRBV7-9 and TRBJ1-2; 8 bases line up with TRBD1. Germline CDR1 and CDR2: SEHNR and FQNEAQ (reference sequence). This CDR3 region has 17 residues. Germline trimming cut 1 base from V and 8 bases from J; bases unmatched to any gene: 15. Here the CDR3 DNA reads TGTGCCAGCAGCTTAGGATCAACAGGGGGTCGGATTGAGGGCTACACCTTC. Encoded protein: CASSLGSTGGRIEGYTF. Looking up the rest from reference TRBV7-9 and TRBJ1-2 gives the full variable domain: DTGVSQNPRHKITKRGQNVTFRCDPISEHNRLYWYRQTLGQGPEFLTYFQNEAQLEKSRLLSDRFSAERPKGSFSTLEIQRTEQGDSAMYLCASSLGSTGGRIEGYTFGSGTRLTVV.

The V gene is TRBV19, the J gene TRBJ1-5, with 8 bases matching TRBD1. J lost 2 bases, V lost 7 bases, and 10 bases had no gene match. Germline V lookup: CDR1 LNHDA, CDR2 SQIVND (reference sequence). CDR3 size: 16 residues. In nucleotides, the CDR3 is TGTGCCAGTAACGGACAGGGAATATCTGGCAATCAGCCCCAGCATTTT. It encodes CASNGQGISGNQPQHF.

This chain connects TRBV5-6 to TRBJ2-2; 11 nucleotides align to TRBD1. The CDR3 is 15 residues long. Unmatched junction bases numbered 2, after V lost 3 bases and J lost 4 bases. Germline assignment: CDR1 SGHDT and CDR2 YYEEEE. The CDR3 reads CASSSGTGGTGELFF. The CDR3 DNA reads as TGTGCCAGCAGCTCCGGGACAGGGGGCACCGGGGAGCTGTTTTTT.

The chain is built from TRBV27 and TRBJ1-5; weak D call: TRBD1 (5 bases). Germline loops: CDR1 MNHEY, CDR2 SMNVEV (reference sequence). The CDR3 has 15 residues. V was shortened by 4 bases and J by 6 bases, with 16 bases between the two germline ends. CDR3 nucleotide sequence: TGTGCCAGCAGTTCATCCTCGCCAGGGCGTCAGCCCCAGCATTTT. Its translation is CASSSSSPGRQPQHF.

This CDR3 is CASSILGTGRGAFF. The CDR3, as DNA: TGTGCCAGCAGTATCCTCGGGACAGGGAGGGGAGCTTTCTTT. The chain combines TRBV28 with TRBJ1-1, with 9 bases aligning to TRBD1. The CDR3 is 14 residues long. V gave up 5 bases and J gave up 10 bases; unmatched junction bases: 11. Germline assignment: CDR1 MDHEN and CDR2 SYDVKM.